Shown below are 22 T cell receptor beta chains from a single sample sequenced in a study of type 1 regulatory T cells (dated by TCRdb to the early 2020s). These receptors are not linked to any known antigen. The data were produced on an Illumina MiSeq. TCRdb trimmed the raw reads at Q25, called clones with MiXCR and kept productive beta chains. Rows matching on CDR3 protein sequence are summarized as one entry with the most common DNA and genes. The sample table holds around 62,000 distinct CDR3 sequences, of which 50% to 70% were seen once. The ten largest clones represent 7.6% of the sample. Sequencing was performed on cultured T cells, either the whole culture or a sorted T cell fraction (not recorded which). The sample's cell subset or site label, in plain terms: Tr1-enriched cell product generated in vitro against host alloantigens. All receptors derive from a human donor in good health.

This chain joins TRBV7-2 and TRBJ2-1; TRBD2 agrees at 7 bases. In germline, CDR1 is SGHTA, CDR2 FQGNSA. V dropped 6 bases and J dropped 8; count of bases not matched to a gene: 16. The CDR3 consists of 16 residues. CDR3 nucleotide sequence: TGTGCCAGCAGACCGCCGGGACTACCGTCTTCGGATGAGCAGTTCTTC. Translation gives CASRPPGLPSSDEQFF.

V is TRBV5-8 and J is TRBJ2-1; D remains ambiguous. Germline V gene lookup returns CDR1 SGHTS and CDR2 YDEGEE. CDR3 size: 12 residues. The germline V and J ends were trimmed by 0 bases and 10 bases, with 8 bases remaining between them. The CDR3 DNA reads TGTGCCAGCAGCTTGGCCAGGTCGGAGCAGTTCTTC. Encoded protein: CASSLARSEQFF.

With respect to this clonotype: An end of the junction does not agree with germline; a read error may underlie this. The gene calls are TRBV7-2 and TRBJ2-7, with D uncertain. Per germline, CDR1 SGHTA and CDR2 FQGNSA. The CDR3 spans 13 residues. CDR3: CASGLRETYEQYF. In nucleotides, the CDR3 is TGTGCCAGCGGCTTACGAGAAACCTACGAGCAGTACTTC.

The chain carries TRBV7-2 and TRBJ1-2; D is possibly TRBD1 (5 bases). V was shortened by 0 bases and J by 4 bases, with 21 bases between the two germline ends. Germline V gives CDR1 SGHTA, CDR2 FQGNSA. The CDR3 has 18 amino acids. The CDR3 loop is CASSLALAGGAGSYGYTF. Here the CDR3 DNA reads TGTGCCAGCAGCTTAGCCCTGGCGGGGGGAGCGGGAAGCTATGGCTACACCTTC.

This clonotype showed up just once. The chain combines TRBV27 with TRBJ1-4; D remains unclear. The CDR3 runs 15 residues. From germline, CDR1 is MNHEY and CDR2 SMNVEV (reference sequence). Trimming shortened V by 3 bases and J by 7 bases, and 15 bases separated the two germline ends. The CDR3 loop is CASSFAWGVGEKLFF. CDR3 DNA: TGTGCCAGCAGTTTCGCATGGGGTGTCGGTGAAAAACTGTTTTTT. Together with reference TRBV27 and TRBJ1-4, the CDR3 gives the full variable domain: EAQVTQNPRYLITVTGKKLTVTCSQNMNHEYMSWYRQDPGLGLRQIYYSMNVEVTDKGDVPEGYKVSRKEKRNFPLILESPSPNQTSLYFCASSFAWGVGEKLFFGSGTQLSVL.

The rearrangement uses TRBV5-1 and TRBJ2-7; D ambiguous. Trimming shortened V by 0 bases and J by 2 bases, and 6 bases separated the two germline ends. The CDR3 is made up of 13 amino acids. Germline assignment: CDR1 SGHRS and CDR2 YFSETQ. CDR3: CASSLEQAYEQYF. The CDR3 DNA sequence: TGCGCCAGCAGCTTGGAGCAAGCCTACGAGCAGTACTTC.

The sample holds a few counts of this clonotype. This chain uses TRBV7-9 with TRBJ2-2; the match to TRBD2 covers 15 bases. Germline assignment: CDR1 SEHNR and CDR2 FQNEAQ (reference sequence). The CDR3 consists of 18 residues. Losses at the gene ends were 6 bases for V and 9 bases for J; bases not matched to a gene: 14. CDR3 protein: CASRPPGLAGGLSRELFF. In DNA, the CDR3 is TGTGCCAGCAGGCCACCGGGACTAGCGGGAGGTTTATCCAGGGAGCTGTTTTTT.

This clonotype was recorded only once. The chain has TRBV18 and TRBJ2-7, with D perhaps matching TRBD1 (6 bases). The CDR3 runs 14 residues. Trimming removed 7 bases at V and 1 base at J, with 14 bases between. Germline V CDR1 and CDR2: KGHSH, LQKENI. CDR3: CASFQGQGSYEQYF. CDR3 nucleotide sequence: TGTGCCAGCTTCCAGGGGCAGGGATCCTACGAGCAGTACTTC.

This rearrangement joins TRBV18 to TRBJ1-2; D ambiguous. The CDR3 length is 15 residues. From germline, CDR1 is KGHSH and CDR2 LQKENI. The ends were cut back, 3 bases at V and 2 bases at J, with 13 bases in the middle. The CDR3 DNA reads TGTGCCAGCTCACCTGCTTCACCGATAAACTATGGCTACACCTTC. Residues: CASSPASPINYGYTF. The entire variable domain, with the rest obtained from reference TRBV18 and TRBJ1-2, is as follows: NAGVMQNPRHLVRRRGQEARLRCSPMKGHSHVYWYRQLPEEGLKFMVYLQKENIIDESGMPKERFSAEFPKEGPSILRIQQVVRGDSAAYFCASSPASPINYGYTFGSGTRLTVV.

This chain joins TRBV20-1 and TRBJ1-5, with TRBD1 identical over 7 bases. Germline V gene sequence: CDR1 DFQATT, CDR2 SNEGSKA (reference sequence). V lost 2 bases to trimming and J lost 6 bases; unmatched junction nucleotides: 10. The CDR3 sequence is 15 residues long. In DNA form, the CDR3 reads TGCAGTGCTAGACCCGGGACAGCTATCTTTCAGCCCCAGCATTTT. Protein product: CSARPGTAIFQPQHF.

J is TRBJ2-1 and V is TRBV19; 10 nucleotides match TRBD1. In germline, CDR1 is LNHDA, CDR2 SQIVND (reference sequence). The CDR3 totals 15 residues. V shed 8 bases, J shed 4 bases, and the junction held 8 bases outside the gene matches. As DNA, the CDR3 is TGTGCCAGTCGGGACAGGGGACCCCAGTACAATGAGCAGTTCTTC. Protein product: CASRDRGPQYNEQFF.

The J gene is TRBJ2-1, the V gene TRBV5-5; D is unclear. Germline V lookup: CDR1 SGHKS, CDR2 YYEKEE (reference sequence). Trimming took 1 base from V and 4 from J, leaving 9 bases between them. The CDR3 contains 14 residues. The CDR3: CASSLPPQYNEQFF. The CDR3 coding sequence is TGTGCCAGCAGCTTGCCCCCTCAGTACAATGAGCAGTTCTTC.

The chain combines TRBV4-1 with TRBJ2-2, with 10 bases fitting TRBD1. Germline lookup yields CDR1 MGHRA and CDR2 YSYEKL. Losses at the gene ends were 4 bases for V and 6 bases for J; bases not matched to a gene: 14. The CDR3 consists of 18 residues. In DNA, the CDR3 is TGCGCCAGCAGCCCTACCGGACAGGGGGTTCAAGTTGCCGGGGAGCTGTTTTTT. Translation: CASSPTGQGVQVAGELFF.

The sample holds one count of this clonotype. The rearrangement uses TRBV7-9 and TRBJ2-4; tentative D call: TRBD2 (5 bases). CDR1 and CDR2 from the germline V gene are SEHNR and FQNEAQ (reference sequence). The CDR3 sequence is 17 residues long. V lost 5 bases and J lost 2, with 19 bases in between. The CDR3 is CASSPNDLLGSKNIQYF. CDR3 DNA: TGTGCCAGCAGCCCGAACGATCTACTAGGGTCCAAAAACATTCAGTACTTC. Supplemented by reference TRBV7-9 and TRBJ2-4, the full variable domain reads DTGVSQNPRHKITKRGQNVTFRCDPISEHNRLYWYRQTLGQGPEFLTYFQNEAQLEKSRLLSDRFSAERPKGSFSTLEIQRTEQGDSAMYLCASSPNDLLGSKNIQYFGAGTRLSVL.

The chain employs TRBV7-6 and TRBJ2-5, with 10 bases matching TRBD2. Germline CDR1 reads SGHVS; CDR2 reads FNYEAQ. After removal of 4 bases from V and 3 bases from J, the junction contained 5 bases not matched to a gene. This CDR3 region has 15 residues. CDR3 sequence (DNA): TGTGCCAGCAGCTCCCCCGGGACTAGCGAAGAGACCCAGTACTTC. Translating gives CASSSPGTSEETQYF. The complete variable domain, with remaining parts taken from reference TRBV7-6 and TRBJ2-5, reads GAGVSQSPRYKVTKRGQDVALRCDPISGHVSLYWYRQALGQGPEFLTYFNYEAQQDKSGLPNDRFSAERPEGSISTLTIQRTEQRDSAMYRCASSSPGTSEETQYFGPGTRLLVL.

This clonotype was seen only a few times. The gene calls are TRBV7-8 and TRBJ2-1; D possibly corresponds to TRBD1 (7 bases). Germline CDR1 SGHVS, CDR2 FQNEAQ. V was clipped by 1 base and J by 8 bases, with 15 bases between them. The CDR3 is 15 amino acids. CDR3 sequence reads: CASSLGQGGLDEQFF. CDR3 in DNA: TGTGCCAGCAGCTTAGGGCAGGGGGGTTTGGATGAGCAGTTCTTC. The variable domain in full, completed from reference TRBV7-8 and TRBJ2-1, reads GAGVSQSPRYKVAKRGQDVALRCDPISGHVSLFWYQQALGQGPEFLTYFQNEAQLDKSGLPSDRFFAERPEGSVSTLKIQRTQQEDSAVYLCASSLGQGGLDEQFFGPGTRLTVL.

This clonotype was seen more than once but under ten times. The rearrangement links TRBV20-1 to TRBJ2-7; 7 bases map to TRBD2. V was clipped by 3 bases and J by 2 bases; unmatched bases: 7. CDR1 DFQATT and CDR2 SNEGSKA come from the germline V gene (reference sequence). The CDR3 has 14 amino acids. The CDR3 DNA sequence: TGCAGTGCTAGTAGTCCTAGCGGAGCCTACGAGCAGTACTTC. Encoded protein: CSASSPSGAYEQYF.

The chain employs TRBV5-1 and TRBJ2-3; TRBD2 might be the D (5 bases). V was shortened by 3 bases and J by 4 bases, with 9 bases between the two germline ends. The V gene's germline CDR1 is SGHRS and CDR2 YFSETQ. The CDR3 consists of 13 residues. The CDR3 spells CASSSGSPDTQYF. The DNA for the CDR3 is TGCGCCAGCAGCTCGGGGTCCCCAGATACGCAGTATTTT.

This clonotype was recorded once. The rearrangement uses TRBV12-3 or TRBV12-4 and TRBJ2-1, with 9 bases that match TRBD2. Trimming removed 7 bases from V and 0 bases from J; junction bases left unmatched: 10. This CDR3 spans 17 amino acids. The CDR3 loop is CASKYSSGKSSYNEQFF. The CDR3 DNA reads TGTGCCAGCAAGTACTCTAGCGGGAAGAGCTCCTACAATGAGCAGTTCTTC.

The chain employs TRBV30 and TRBJ2-7; possibly TRBD2 for D (5 bases). With 3 bases removed from V and 6 bases from J, the gap between germline ends came to 12 bases. The CDR3 length is 12 residues. Germline values: CDR1 GTSNPN, CDR2 SVGIG (reference sequence). CDR3 protein: CAWRRTFSEQYF. DNA of the CDR3: TGTGCCTGGAGAAGGACTTTCTCCGAGCAGTACTTC.

This clonotype was recorded a few times. This chain joins TRBV3-1 and TRBJ2-7, with a tentative D call TRBD2 (6 bases). Trimming removed 2 bases from V and 4 bases from J, with 21 bases in between. CDR3 size: 17 residues. Germline values: CDR1 LGHDT, CDR2 YNNKEL (reference sequence). Here the CDR3 reads CASSQQGHGSLVYEQYF. The CDR3 DNA sequence: TGTGCCAGCAGCCAACAAGGTCACGGGAGTTTGGTATACGAGCAGTACTTC.

This sequence joins TRBV7-9 and TRBJ2-7; D is perhaps TRBD2 (6 bases). V lost 5 bases, J lost 2 bases, and 22 bases lay in between. The CDR3 is 17 amino acids. Germline lookup yields CDR1 SEHNR and CDR2 FQNEAQ (reference sequence). CDR3 sequence (DNA): TGTGCCAGCAGCCGATACTCAAATTTCGGGGGAACCTACGAGCAGTACTTC. Translating it yields CASSRYSNFGGTYEQYF.